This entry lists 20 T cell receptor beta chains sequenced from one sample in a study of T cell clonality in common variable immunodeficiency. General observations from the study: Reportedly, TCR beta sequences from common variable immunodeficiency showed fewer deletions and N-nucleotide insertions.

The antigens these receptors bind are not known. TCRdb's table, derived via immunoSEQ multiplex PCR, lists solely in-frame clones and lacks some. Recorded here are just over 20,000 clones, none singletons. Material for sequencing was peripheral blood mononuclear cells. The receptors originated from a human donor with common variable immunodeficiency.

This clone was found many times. CDR3 residues: CSARTGGNQPQHF. CDR3 bases read: TGCAGTGCTCGAACAGGGGGCAATCAGCCC. The chain couples TRBV20-1 to TRBJ1-5; 7 positions agree with TRBD1. Read sequence stops 3 residues before the CDR3 end, and the germline J gene provides the missing end. The V and J ends lost 5 bases and 2 bases, in that order; junction bases with no gene match: 3. Germline V gene data show CDR1 as DFQATT and CDR2 as SNEGSKA (reference sequence). The CDR3 has 13 amino acids.

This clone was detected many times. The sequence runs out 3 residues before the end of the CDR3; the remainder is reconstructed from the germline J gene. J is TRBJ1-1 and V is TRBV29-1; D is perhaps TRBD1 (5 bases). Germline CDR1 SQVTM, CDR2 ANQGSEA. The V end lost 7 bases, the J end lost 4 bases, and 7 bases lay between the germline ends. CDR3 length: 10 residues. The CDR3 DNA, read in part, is TGCAGCGGGGGGGGCACTGAA. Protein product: CSGGGTE. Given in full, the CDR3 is CSGGGTEAFF. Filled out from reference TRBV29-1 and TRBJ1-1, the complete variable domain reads SAVISQKPSRDICQRGTSLTIQCQVDSQVTMMFWYRQQPGQSLTLIATANQGSEATYESGFVIDKFPISRPNLTFSTLTVSNMSPEDSSIYLCSGGGTEAFFGQGTRLTVV.

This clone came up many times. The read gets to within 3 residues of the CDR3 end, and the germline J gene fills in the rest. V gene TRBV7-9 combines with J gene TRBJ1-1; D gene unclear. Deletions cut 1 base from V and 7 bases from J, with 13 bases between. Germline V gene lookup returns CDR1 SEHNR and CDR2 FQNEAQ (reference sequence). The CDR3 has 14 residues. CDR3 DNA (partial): TGTGCCAGCAGCTTAGTAGGTACTGCGGTTGAA. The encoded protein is CASSLVGTAVE. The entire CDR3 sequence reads CASSLVGTAVEAFF.

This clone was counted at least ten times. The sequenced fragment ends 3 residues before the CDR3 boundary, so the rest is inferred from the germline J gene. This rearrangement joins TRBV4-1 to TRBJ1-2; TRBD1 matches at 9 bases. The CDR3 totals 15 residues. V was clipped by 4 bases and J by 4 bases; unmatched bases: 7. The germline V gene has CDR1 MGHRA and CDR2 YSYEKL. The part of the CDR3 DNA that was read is TGCGCCAGCAGCCCACGGGACAGGGTCTCCTATGGC. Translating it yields CASSPRDRVSYG. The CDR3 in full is CASSPRDRVSYGYTF.

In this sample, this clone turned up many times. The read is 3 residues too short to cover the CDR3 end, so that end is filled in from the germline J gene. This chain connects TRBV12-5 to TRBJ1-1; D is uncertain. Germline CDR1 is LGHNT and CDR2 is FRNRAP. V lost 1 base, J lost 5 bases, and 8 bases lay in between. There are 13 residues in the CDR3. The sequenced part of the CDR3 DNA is TGTGCTAGTGGTTTGGGAGGGCGTACTGAA. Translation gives CASGLGGRTE. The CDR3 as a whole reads CASGLGGRTEAFF.

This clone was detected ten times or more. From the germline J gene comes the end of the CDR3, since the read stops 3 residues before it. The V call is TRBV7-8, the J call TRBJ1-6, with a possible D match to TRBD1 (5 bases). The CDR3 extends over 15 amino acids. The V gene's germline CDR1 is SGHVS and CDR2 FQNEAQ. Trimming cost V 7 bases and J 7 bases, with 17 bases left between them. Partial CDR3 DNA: TGTGCCAGCACCCTGTTCGTGACAGCGAATTCACCC. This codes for CASTLFVTANSP. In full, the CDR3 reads CASTLFVTANSPLHF.

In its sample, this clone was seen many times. CDR3 bases read: TGCAGTGCTAGGAGGGATGAG. Translating it yields CSARRDE. The complete CDR3 sequence is CSARRDEQFF. The chain carries TRBV20-1 and TRBJ2-1; TRBD2 might be the D (5 bases). Read coverage stops 3 residues before the CDR3 terminus; the germline J gene supplies the remainder. The CDR3 consists of 10 residues. The germline CDR1 and CDR2 sequences are DFQATT and SNEGSKA (reference sequence). V was shortened by 3 bases and J by 8 bases, with 5 bases between the two germline ends.

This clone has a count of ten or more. The CDR3 DNA, read in part, is TGTGCCAGCAGCCTGTGGCCTAGCGGGGGGGGAATAGATACG. Translated: CASSLWPSGGGIDT. The whole CDR3 protein reads CASSLWPSGGGIDTQYF. The V call is TRBV4-2, the J call TRBJ2-3; 12 bases agree with TRBD2. Read coverage stops 3 residues before the CDR3 terminus; the germline J gene supplies the remainder. The CDR3 has 17 residues. The V gene end was trimmed by 4 bases and the J gene end by 5 bases; junction bases not matched to a gene: 10. Germline V gives CDR1 LGHNA, CDR2 YNFKEQ.

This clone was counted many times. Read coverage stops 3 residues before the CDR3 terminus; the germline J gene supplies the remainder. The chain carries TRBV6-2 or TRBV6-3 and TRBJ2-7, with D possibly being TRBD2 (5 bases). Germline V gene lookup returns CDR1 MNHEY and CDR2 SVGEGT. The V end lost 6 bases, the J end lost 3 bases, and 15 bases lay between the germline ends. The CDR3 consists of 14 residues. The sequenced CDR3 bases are TGTGCCAGCAGCCTTCGGACTGGACTCTACGAG. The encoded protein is CASSLRTGLYE. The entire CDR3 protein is CASSLRTGLYEQYF.

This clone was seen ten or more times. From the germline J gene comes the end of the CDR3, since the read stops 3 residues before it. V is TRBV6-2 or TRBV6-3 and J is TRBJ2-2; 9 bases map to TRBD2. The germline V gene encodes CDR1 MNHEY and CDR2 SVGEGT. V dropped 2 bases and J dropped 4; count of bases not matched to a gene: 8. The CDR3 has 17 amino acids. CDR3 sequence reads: CASSYRAGGVSTGELFF. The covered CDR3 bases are TGTGCCAGCAGTTACAGAGCGGGGGGAGTGTCCACCGGGGAG.

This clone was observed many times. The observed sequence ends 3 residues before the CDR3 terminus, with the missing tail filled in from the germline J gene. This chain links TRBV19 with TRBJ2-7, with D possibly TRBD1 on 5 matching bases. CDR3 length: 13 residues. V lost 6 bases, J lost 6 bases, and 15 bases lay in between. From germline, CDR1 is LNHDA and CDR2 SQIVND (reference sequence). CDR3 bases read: TGTGCCAGTAGGCAGGGCTCGGATGGCGAG. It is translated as CASRQGSDGE. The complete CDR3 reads CASRQGSDGEQYF.

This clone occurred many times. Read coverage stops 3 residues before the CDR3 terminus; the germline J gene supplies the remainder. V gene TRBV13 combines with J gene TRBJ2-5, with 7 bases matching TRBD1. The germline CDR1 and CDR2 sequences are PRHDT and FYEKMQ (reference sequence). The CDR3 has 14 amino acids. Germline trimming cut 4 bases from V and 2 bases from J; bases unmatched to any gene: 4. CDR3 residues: CASSWGTAQETQYF. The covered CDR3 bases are TGTGCCAGCAGCTGGGGGACAGCTCAAGAGACC.

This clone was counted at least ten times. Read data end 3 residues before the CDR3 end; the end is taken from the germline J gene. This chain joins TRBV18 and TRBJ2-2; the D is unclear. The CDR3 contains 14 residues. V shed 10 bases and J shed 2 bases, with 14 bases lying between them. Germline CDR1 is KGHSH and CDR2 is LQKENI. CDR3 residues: CATTVEANTGELFF. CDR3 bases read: TGTGCCACTACAGTTGAAGCAAACACCGGGGAG.

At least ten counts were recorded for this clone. CDR3 DNA (partial): TGTGCCTGGAGTGTAAGAAGTAGCGGGGGGGCCAAGTACATTACG. Translation gives CAWSVRSSGGAKYIT. The full-length CDR3 reads as CAWSVRSSGGAKYITQYF. The chain carries TRBV30 and TRBJ2-3, with 11 bases aligning to TRBD2. The read gets to within 3 residues of the CDR3 end, and the germline J gene fills in the rest. J lost 8 bases, V lost 0 bases, and 16 bases had no gene match. Germline lookup yields CDR1 GTSNPN and CDR2 SVGIG (reference sequence). This CDR3 has 18 amino acids.

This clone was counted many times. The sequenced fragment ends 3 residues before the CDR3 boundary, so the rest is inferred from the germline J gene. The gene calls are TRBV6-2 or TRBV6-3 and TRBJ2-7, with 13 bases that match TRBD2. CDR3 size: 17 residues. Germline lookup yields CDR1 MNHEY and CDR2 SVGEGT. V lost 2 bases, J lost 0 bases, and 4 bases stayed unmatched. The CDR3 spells CASSYVGTSGASYEQYF. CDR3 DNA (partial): TGTGCCAGCAGTTACGTCGGGACTAGCGGGGCCTCCTACGAG.

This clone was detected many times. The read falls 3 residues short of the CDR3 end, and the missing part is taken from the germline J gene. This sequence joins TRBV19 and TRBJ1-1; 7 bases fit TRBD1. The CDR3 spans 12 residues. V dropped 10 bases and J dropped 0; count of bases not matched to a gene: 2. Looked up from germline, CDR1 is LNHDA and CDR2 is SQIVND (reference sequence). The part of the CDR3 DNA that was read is TGTGCCACCGGGACAGTGAACACTGAA. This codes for CATGTVNTE. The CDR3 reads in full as CATGTVNTEAFF.

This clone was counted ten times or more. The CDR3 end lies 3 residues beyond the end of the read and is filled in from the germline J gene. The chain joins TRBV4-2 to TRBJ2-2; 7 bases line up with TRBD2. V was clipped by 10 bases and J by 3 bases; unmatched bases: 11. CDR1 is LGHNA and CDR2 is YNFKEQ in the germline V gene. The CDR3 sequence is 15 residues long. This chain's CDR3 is CATPRGETHTGELFF. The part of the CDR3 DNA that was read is TGTGCCACCCCCCGGGGGGAGACACACACCGGGGAG.

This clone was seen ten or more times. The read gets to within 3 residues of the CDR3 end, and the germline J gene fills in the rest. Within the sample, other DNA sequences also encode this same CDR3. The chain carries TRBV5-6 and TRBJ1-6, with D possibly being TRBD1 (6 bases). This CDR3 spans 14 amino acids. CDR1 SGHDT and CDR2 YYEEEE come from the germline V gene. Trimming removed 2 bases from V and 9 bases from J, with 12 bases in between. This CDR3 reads CASSLQGIGSPLHF. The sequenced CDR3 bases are TGTGCCAGCAGCTTACAGGGTATTGGTTCACCC.

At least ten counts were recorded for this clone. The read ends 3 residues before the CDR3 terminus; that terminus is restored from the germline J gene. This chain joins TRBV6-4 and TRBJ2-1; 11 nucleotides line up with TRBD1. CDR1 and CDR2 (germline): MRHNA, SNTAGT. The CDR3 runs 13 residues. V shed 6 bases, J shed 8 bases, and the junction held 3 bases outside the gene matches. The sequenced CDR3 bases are TGTGCCAGCAGCAGGGACAGGGGGTATGAG. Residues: CASSRDRGYE. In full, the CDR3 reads CASSRDRGYEQFF.

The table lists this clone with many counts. The CDR3 protein is CASSWGTENSPLHF. The CDR3 bases that were read are TGCGCCAGCAGCTGGGGGACAGAAAATTCACCC. The rearrangement joins TRBV4-1 to TRBJ1-6; TRBD1 aligns across 7 bases. The CDR3 end lies 3 residues beyond the end of the read and is filled in from the germline J gene. There are 14 residues in the CDR3. J was trimmed by 7 bases and V by 5 bases; bases with no gene match: 5. Germline V gene lookup returns CDR1 MGHRA and CDR2 YSYEKL.